Shown below are 21 T cell receptor beta chains from a single sample sequenced in a study of CD8+ T cells in alopecia areata. Treatment denoted: oral pan-JAK inhibitor, 5-10 mg twice daily. Reverse transcription of extracted RNA yielded cDNA, which provided the sequencing template. TCRdb's table, derived via immunoSEQ multiplex PCR, lists solely in-frame clones and lacks some. The sample lists hundreds of thousands of clones; 66% were seen once. Sequenced here: CD4+ T cells sorted from blood, sampled between weeks 44 and 45, from a patient treated with tofacitinib. Receptors were obtained from a human donor with alopecia areata.

The CDR3 bases are TGTGCCAGTAGTAACAAAGCGAACACCGGGGAGCTGTTTTTT. Its protein product is CASSNKANTGELFF. The chain employs TRBV19 and TRBJ2-2; D remains ambiguous. This CDR3 comprises 14 residues. Trimming removed 4 bases from V and 0 bases from J, with 6 bases in between. The germline CDR1 and CDR2 sequences are LNHDA and SQIVND (reference sequence).

The genes are TRBV2 and TRBJ2-5, with 10 bases aligning to TRBD2. The CDR3 runs 16 residues. CDR1 is SNHLY, CDR2 FYNNEI, per germline. V lost 6 bases and J lost 5; bases outside the gene matches: 12. CDR3 DNA: TGTGCCAGCAGGCGAACTATAGCGGGGGGCTGGGAGACCCAGTACTTC. It codes for CASRRTIAGGWETQYF.

The chain has TRBV29-1 and TRBJ2-3, with D perhaps matching TRBD2 (5 bases). The CDR3 has 14 residues. V was trimmed by 4 bases and J by 4 bases, leaving 15 bases between them. Germline lookup yields CDR1 SQVTM and CDR2 ANQGSEA. The CDR3, as DNA: TGCAGCGTTGCGGAAGGGAGACTGGCAGATACGCAGTATTTT. Residues: CSVAEGRLADTQYF.

V and J are TRBV30 and TRBJ1-1; D ambiguous. The CDR3 is made up of 12 amino acids. The V end lost 1 base, the J end lost 8 bases, and 11 bases lay between the germline ends. The germline gives CDR1 GTSNPN, CDR2 SVGIG (reference sequence). CDR3 residues: CAWSGLAQEAFF. CDR3 DNA: TGTGCCTGGAGTGGACTAGCCCAAGAAGCTTTCTTT.

This rearrangement joins TRBV6-5 to TRBJ2-6; the D is unclear. The V gene lost 2 bases and the J gene lost 0 bases, with 5 bases spanning the gap. The CDR3 consists of 15 residues. Per germline, CDR1 MNHEY and CDR2 SVGAGI. As DNA, the CDR3 is TGTGCCAGCAGTTACCCCTCCTCTGGGGCCAACGTCCTGACTTTC. Its translation is CASSYPSSGANVLTF.

This sequence joins TRBV2 and TRBJ1-2, with D perhaps TRBD1 (5 bases). This CDR3 is 15 amino acids long. CDR1 SNHLY and CDR2 FYNNEI come from the germline V gene. With 1 base removed from V and 9 bases from J, the gap between germline ends came to 18 bases. This CDR3 reads CASSEGWGLWESYTF. CDR3 coding DNA: TGTGCCAGCAGTGAAGGGTGGGGCTTATGGGAAAGCTACACCTTC.

The rearrangement uses TRBV27 and TRBJ2-7; a weak D match, TRBD1 (6 bases). Germline V lookup: CDR1 MNHEY, CDR2 SMNVEV (reference sequence). The CDR3 is 14 amino acids. V lost 4 bases to trimming and J lost 3 bases, with 13 bases between them. CDR3 sequence reads: CASSSPGQIYEQYF. DNA of the CDR3: TGTGCCAGCAGTTCACCGGGACAAATCTACGAGCAGTACTTC.

The chain joins TRBV4-3 to TRBJ2-3, with D perhaps matching TRBD1 (6 bases). The CDR3 is 15 residues long. With 0 bases removed from V and 8 bases from J, the gap between germline ends came to 15 bases. Germline CDR1 reads LGHNA; CDR2 reads YSLEER. The CDR3 DNA is TGCGCCAGCAGCCAAGAAACAGGGATGATCGGTACGCAGTATTTT. Its protein is CASSQETGMIGTQYF.

This clone was seen more than once but under ten times. The chain employs TRBV29-1 and TRBJ1-1, with D possibly matching TRBD1 (6 bases). The CDR3 is 14 residues long. The germline V gene has CDR1 SQVTM and CDR2 ANQGSEA. The germline V and J ends were trimmed by 4 bases and 7 bases, with 19 bases remaining between them. CDR3 sequence reads: CSVVVAGASNEAFF. The DNA of the CDR3 is TGCAGCGTTGTAGTTGCGGGGGCGTCGAATGAAGCTTTCTTT.

This clone was seen a few times. V and J are TRBV29-1 and TRBJ2-3, with D perhaps assigned TRBD1 or TRBD2 (5 bases each). CDR1 SQVTM and CDR2 ANQGSEA come from the germline V gene. The CDR3 has 14 residues. The V gene lost 0 bases and the J gene lost 2 bases, with 9 bases spanning the gap. CDR3 DNA: TGCAGCGTTGAAGACGGGGCCAACACAGATACGCAGTATTTT. It codes for CSVEDGANTDTQYF.

There are a few counts of this clone. The rearrangement uses TRBV23-1 and TRBJ1-2; a possible D gene is TRBD1 (5 bases). TRBV23-1 belongs to the ORF category, with a function that is uncertain. V shed 0 bases and J shed 8 bases, with 16 bases lying between them. This CDR3 comprises 15 residues. The CDR3 protein is CASSQSNRGLGGYTF. CDR3 in DNA: TGCGCCAGCAGTCAATCGAATCGGGGCCTCGGCGGCTACACCTTC.

V is TRBV29-1 and J is TRBJ2-5; D may be TRBD1 (6 bases). The tail of the sequence fits TRBJ2-7 better, so the J call may be wrong. The CDR3 covers 12 residues. Per germline, CDR1 SQVTM and CDR2 ANQGSEA. In DNA, the CDR3 is TGCAGCGTTCGGGACACGTCCTACGAGCAGTACTTC. This encodes CSVRDTSYEQYF.

V usage is TRBV5-1 and J usage is TRBJ1-1; D is unclear. There are 13 residues in the CDR3. The V gene's germline CDR1 is SGHRS and CDR2 YFSETQ. V was cut by 0 bases and J by 5 bases, with 8 bases left in between. CDR3 region: CASSLVSGTEAFF. CDR3 nucleotides: TGCGCCAGCAGCTTGGTATCCGGGACTGAAGCTTTCTTT.

This clone was counted ten times or more. The V and J genes are TRBV7-9 and TRBJ2-3; 7 bases line up with TRBD2. CDR3 length: 15 residues. V was clipped by 2 bases and J by 2 bases; unmatched bases: 4. The germline V gene encodes CDR1 SEHNR and CDR2 FQNEAQ (reference sequence). Here the CDR3 reads CASSLLGDYTDTQYF. The CDR3 DNA sequence: TGTGCCAGCAGCTTACTAGGGGACTACACAGATACGCAGTATTTT.

A note on this clone: The same CDR3 also results from other DNA sequences found in this sample. This sequence joins TRBV30 and TRBJ1-5, with D possibly TRBD1 on 6 matching bases. Trimming removed 5 bases at V and 6 bases at J, with 14 bases between. Germline CDR1 reads GTSNPN; CDR2 reads SVGIG (reference sequence). The CDR3 length is 13 residues. The CDR3 nucleotides are TGTGCCTGGTCCGGGGGGGCGGGTCAGCCCCAGCATTTT. It is translated as CAWSGGAGQPQHF.

This clone was seen once. The rearrangement links TRBV5-6 to TRBJ2-2; D gene uncertain. Trimming cost V 0 bases and J 4 bases, with 7 bases left between them. The CDR3 contains 14 residues. The V gene's germline CDR1 is SGHDT and CDR2 YYEEEE. CDR3 region: CASSLEAATGELFF. In DNA, the CDR3 is TGTGCCAGCAGCTTGGAGGCGGCCACCGGGGAGCTGTTTTTT.

There are a few counts of this clone. The chain carries TRBV7-2 and TRBJ1-1; D not certain. Trimming took off 5 bases at V and 0 bases at J, with 13 bases between the two ends. The CDR3 sequence is 15 residues long. Germline CDR1 reads SGHTA; CDR2 reads FQGNSA. The DNA of the CDR3 is TGTGCCAGCAGCCCCGACCCGACAATGAACACTGAAGCTTTCTTT. It is translated as CASSPDPTMNTEAFF.

This rearrangement joins TRBV27 to TRBJ1-1, with 7 bases aligning to TRBD1. V shed 4 bases, J shed 4 bases, and the junction held 9 bases outside the gene matches. From germline, CDR1 is MNHEY and CDR2 SMNVEV (reference sequence). The CDR3 extends over 15 amino acids. The CDR3 bases are TGTGCCAGCAGTTGGGGAGGGGGCGCAGGCACTGAAGCTTTCTTT. Its translation is CASSWGGGAGTEAFF.

V gene TRBV7-3 combines with J gene TRBJ2-1, with D maybe TRBD1 (6 bases). The CDR3 is made up of 13 amino acids. Per germline, CDR1 SGHTA and CDR2 FQGTGA. The ends were cut back, 4 bases at V and 6 bases at J, with 10 bases in the middle. The CDR3 spells CASSSLQGNEQFF. The CDR3 region has the DNA TGTGCCAGCAGCTCCTTACAGGGCAATGAGCAGTTCTTC. The full variable domain, its missing parts supplied by reference TRBV7-3 and TRBJ2-1, is GAGVSQTPSNKVTEKGKYVELRCDPISGHTALYWYRQSLGQGPEFLIYFQGTGAADDSGLPNDRFFAVRPEGSVSTLKIQRTERGDSAVYLCASSSLQGNEQFFGPGTRLTVL.

The chain has TRBV19 and TRBJ1-1; possible D gene TRBD1, 6 bases. Trimming removed 5 bases at V and 4 bases at J, with 14 bases between. Germline V lookup: CDR1 LNHDA, CDR2 SQIVND (reference sequence). This CDR3 comprises 14 residues. The CDR3 region is CASSPEGGSTEAFF. CDR3 bases: TGTGCCAGTAGTCCAGAAGGGGGAAGCACTGAAGCTTTCTTT. Based on the CDR3 plus reference TRBV19 and TRBJ1-1, the full variable domain is DGGITQSPKYLFRKEGQNVTLSCEQNLNHDAMYWYRQDPGQGLRLIYYSQIVNDFQKGDIAEGYSVSREKKESFPLTVTSAQKNPTAFYLCASSPEGGSTEAFFGQGTRLTVV.

The V call is TRBV27, the J call TRBJ2-2, with a possible D match to TRBD1 (6 bases). The CDR3 contains 13 residues. Between the trimmed V and J ends, which lost 8 bases and 2 bases, there was a span of 9 bases. Germline lookup yields CDR1 MNHEY and CDR2 SMNVEV (reference sequence). CDR3 in amino acids: CASARGNTGELFF. For the CDR3, the DNA is TGTGCCAGCGCCAGGGGCAACACCGGGGAGCTGTTTTTT.